The clone carrying this T cell receptor beta chain occurred many times. The antigen is unknown. The data belong to a study of T-cell reconstitution after alpha-beta-depleted transplantation in children. Findings and caveats of the study: T-cell counts and diversity at one year post-transplant came mainly from newly produced T cells. Approximately two months post-transplant, alpha-beta T cells reportedly originated from several hundred expanded graft clones.

Molecular barcoding with unique molecular identifiers was used for the TCRbeta library. TCRdb analysed the PCR reads with MiXCR anew, one entry per CDR3 protein. The table records 330,000 or so distinct CDR3 sequences, roughly 7.8% of them present only once. This CDR3 is built from 11 residues. CDR1 is SGHKS and CDR2 is YYEKEE in the germline V gene (reference sequence). Trimming removed 0 bases at V and 10 bases at J, with 7 bases between. The J gene is TRBJ1-1, the V gene TRBV5-5; D is uncertain. This TCR derives from a female patient aged 2 to 10 who had a stem cell transplant for Fanconi anemia, so the T cells may come from the graft donor. The sequencing here drew on peripheral blood, taken 360 days after TCRalphabeta/CD19-depleted stem cell transplant. This CDR3 reads CASSLEEGAFF. Here the CDR3 DNA reads TGTGCCAGCAGCTTGGAGGAGGGAGCTTTCTTT.